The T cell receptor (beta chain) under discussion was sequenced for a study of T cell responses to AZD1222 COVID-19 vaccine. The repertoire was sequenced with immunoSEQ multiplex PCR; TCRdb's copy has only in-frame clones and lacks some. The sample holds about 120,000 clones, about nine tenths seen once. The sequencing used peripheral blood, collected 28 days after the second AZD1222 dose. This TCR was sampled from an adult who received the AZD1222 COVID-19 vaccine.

CDR3 in amino acids: CASSLGGTGGPETQYF. The DNA of the CDR3 is TGCGCCAGCAGCTTGGGTGGGACAGGGGGTCCAGAGACCCAGTACTTC. The rearrangement links TRBV5-1 to TRBJ2-5, with 11 nucleotides matching TRBD1. J lost 4 bases, V lost 0 bases, and 5 bases had no gene match. CDR1 and CDR2 from the germline V gene are SGHRS and YFSETQ. This CDR3 comprises 16 residues. Full variable domain (missing parts from reference TRBV5-1 and TRBJ2-5): KAGVTQTPRYLIKTRGQQVTLSCSPISGHRSVSWYQQTPGQGLQFLFEYFSETQRNKGNFPGRFSGRQFSNSRSEMNVSTLELGDSALYLCASSLGGTGGPETQYFGPGTRLLVL.